The rows below give T cell receptor beta chains drawn from one sample of a study of blood T cell repertoires in COVID-19. Data came from immunoSEQ multiplex PCR; TCRdb stores just in-frame clones and leaves some out. The sample lists roughly 70,000 clones; roughly 90% were seen once. Source material: peripheral blood. Receptors originate from a man between 70 and 80 years old with acute or convalescent COVID-19. CDR3s include the opening cysteine and the closing phenylalanine or tryptophan. The D gene is left open where the match is weak. Clone size appears in some rows only: once, few, many, or a class for an expanded clone.

>once|TRBD1|TRBJ2-5|TRBV4-2
TGTGCCAGCAGCCCCCGGGACAGGGGGTCGGAGACCCAGTACTTC
CASSPRDRGSETQYF
>once|TRBD1|TRBJ2-7|TRBV19
TGTGCCAGTAGTATGGGGACAGGCTACGAGCAGTACTTC
CASSMGTGYEQYF
>few|TRBD1|TRBJ1-5|TRBV19
TGTGCCAGTAGTATGACGCGGGACAGGATATTTCAGCCCCAGCATTTT
CASSMTRDRIFQPQHF
>NA|TRBD1|TRBJ1-3|TRBV7-8
TGTGCCAGCAGCTTAGTTGCAGGGGGCTCCGGAAACACCATATATTTT
CASSLVAGGSGNTIYF
>NA|TRBD1|TRBJ2-7|TRBV4-3
TGCGCCAGCAGCCTCCGGACAGGGGCGGCCTACGAGCAGTACTTC
CASSLRTGAAYEQYF
>NA|NA|TRBJ1-5|TRBV6-5
TGTGCCAGCAGGGTACAGCATAATAGCAATCAGCCCCAGCATTTT
CASRVQHNSNQPQHF
>NA|TRBD2|TRBJ2-1|TRBV6-1
TGTGCCAGCAGTGTATACCCCTGGGCTAGCGGCTACAATGAGCAGTTCTTC
CASSVYPWASGYNEQFF
>NA|NA|TRBJ1-2|TRBV6-2/TRBV6-3
TGTGCCAGCAGTTACTTTCGGGGAGTAAACTATGGCTACACCTTC
CASSYFRGVNYGYTF
>NA|TRBD1|TRBJ2-3|TRBV10-1
TGCGCCAGCAGTGATACTGCTCAGGGGGAGATTAGCACAGATACGCAGTATTTT
CASSDTAQGEISTDTQYF
>once|NA|TRBJ1-2|TRBV7-2
TGTGCCAGCAGCTTAGATGGCGGGTACTATGGCTACACCTTC
CASSLDGGYYGYTF
>NA|TRBD1|TRBJ1-2|TRBV30
TGTGCCTGGAGTGCACAGGGGCCGCACTATGGCTACACCTTC
CAWSAQGPHYGYTF
>NA|TRBD1|TRBJ2-5|TRBV2
TGTGCCAGCAGTGGAGACGCAGGGGGCCAGACCCAGTACTTC
CASSGDAGGQTQYF
>NA|TRBD1|TRBJ1-1|TRBV5-1
TGCGCCAGCAGCTTGGATGGGGACAGGTACAGGAACACTGAAGCTTTCTTT
CASSLDGDRYRNTEAFF
>NA|TRBD2|TRBJ2-7|TRBV5-1
TGCGCCAGCAGCGGCGGACTAGAAGTCGACTACGAGCAGTACTTC
CASSGGLEVDYEQYF
>NA|TRBD1|TRBJ2-7|TRBV4-1
TGCGCCAGCAGCCAAATAGGACAGGGTCGGGAGCAGTACTTC
CASSQIGQGREQYF
>NA|NA|TRBJ1-1|TRBV7-9
TGTGCCAGCAGCTTAGGAGGCAGGGAGGGAGCTGAAGCTTTCTTT
CASSLGGREGAEAFF
>NA|TRBD1|TRBJ2-5|TRBV5-1
TGCGCCAGCACCCCGGGACAGGGGACCCAAGAGACCCAGTACTTC
CASTPGQGTQETQYF
>NA|TRBD1|TRBJ1-2|TRBV19
TGTGCCAGTAGTATCACCCCTCGGACAGGGCTTAACTATGGCTACACCTTC
CASSITPRTGLNYGYTF
>NA|NA|TRBJ1-5|TRBV19
TGTGCCAGTAGTATGAACACCGGGGGGGTAAGGGGGCAGCCCCAGCATTTT
CASSMNTGGVRGQPQHF
>NA|TRBD1|TRBJ1-1|TRBV2
TGTGCCAGCACTCTGGGACAGGGGAACACTGAAGCTTTCTTT
CASTLGQGNTEAFF
>once|NA|TRBJ2-1|TRBV6-1
TGTGCCAGCAGTGACAGAATCTACAATGAGCAGTTCTTC
CASSDRIYNEQFF
>once|TRBD1|TRBJ2-1|TRBV5-5
TGTGCCAGCAGCTTGACAGGGGGCCCTATCGGGAATGAGCAGTTCTTC
CASSLTGGPIGNEQFF
>NA|TRBD2|TRBJ2-5|TRBV5-1
TGCGCCAGCAGGGGACTAGCGGGGTCCCAAGGGGCCCAGTACTTC
CASRGLAGSQGAQYF
>once|TRBD2|TRBJ2-3|TRBV7-2
TGTGCCAGCAGCAGAGACCAGCGGGGGGGTAGCACAGATACGCAGTATTTT
CASSRDQRGGSTDTQYF
>NA|NA|TRBJ2-1|TRBV28
TGTGCCAGCAGTCCGCGCCTGTACAATGAGCAGTTCTTC
CASSPRLYNEQFF
>NA|TRBD2|TRBJ2-5|TRBV5-1
TGCGCCAGCAGCTTCTGGGGGGGGTATCCCCTCCCAGAGACCCAGTACTTC
CASSFWGGYPLPETQYF
>NA|TRBD1|TRBJ1-2|TRBV5-1
TGCGCCAGCAGCTCCCTAGGGACAGGGGGCTTGGGCTACACCTTC
CASSSLGTGGLGYTF
>NA|NA|TRBJ1-1|TRBV7-8
TGTGCCAGCAGCTATCCTAGAGGGGGGGGGAACACTGAAGCTTTCTTT
CASSYPRGGGNTEAFF
>NA|TRBD2|TRBJ2-3|TRBV5-1
TGCGCCAGCAGCCCCGGGACTAGCCCAAGCACAGATACGCAGTATTTT
CASSPGTSPSTDTQYF
>NA|TRBD1|TRBJ2-5|TRBV18
TGTGCCAGCTCACTACTAGGACAGGGACCCCAAGAGACCCAGTACTTC
CASSLLGQGPQETQYF
>NA|TRBD1|TRBJ1-1|TRBV6-4
TGTGCCAGCAAGGGACAGGGGGCGTCTGAAGCTTTCTTT
CASKGQGASEAFF
>NA|TRBD1|TRBJ1-2|TRBV4-3
TGCGCCAGCAGCCAAGATCTTGGGGGGGACAGGGGGCGAAAAGGCTACACCTTC
CASSQDLGGDRGRKGYTF
>NA|TRBD1|TRBJ2-7|TRBV3-1/TRBV3-2
TGTGCCAGCAGCAGACAGGGGAGCTCCTACGAGCAGTACTTC
CASSRQGSSYEQYF
>NA|NA|TRBJ1-6|TRBV3-1/TRBV3-2
TGTGCCAGCAGCCTAAGCTCCAATAATTCACCCCTCCACTTT
CASSLSSNNSPLHF
>NA|TRBD1|TRBJ2-3|TRBV7-9
TGTGCCAGCAGCCCCGGGACAGGCTCTAGCACAGATACGCAGTATTTT
CASSPGTGSSTDTQYF
>NA|TRBD1|TRBJ2-5|TRBV28
TGTGCCAGCAGTTCGCCTACAGGGGGCTCCATTAAGACCCAGTACTTC
CASSSPTGGSIKTQYF
>NA|NA|TRBJ2-2|TRBV6-2/TRBV6-3
TGTGCCAGCAGTTACGGGGGGTCGACCGGGGAGCTGTTTTTT
CASSYGGSTGELFF
>NA|TRBD1|TRBJ1-6|TRBV10-3
TGTGCCATCAGTACCGGACAGGGGCGTAATTCACCCCTCCACTTT
CAISTGQGRNSPLHF
>NA|NA|TRBJ2-2|TRBV5-1
TGCGCCAGCGGAAGACTGGGGCATGGCACCGGGGAGCTGTTTTTT
CASGRLGHGTGELFF
>NA|NA|TRBJ2-3|TRBV5-6
TGTGCCAGCAGCCACCGGGACACAAGCACAGATACGCAGTATTTT
CASSHRDTSTDTQYF
>NA|NA|TRBJ1-5|TRBV6-5
TGTGCCAGCACCATCCCAGGGGCAAGAGATCAGCCCCAGCATTTT
CASTIPGARDQPQHF
>NA|NA|TRBJ2-7|TRBV3-1/TRBV3-2
TGTGCCAGCAGCCAGCAGCGTTATGGGAGCTCCTACGAGCAGTACTTC
CASSQQRYGSSYEQYF
>once|NA|TRBJ2-2|TRBV27
TGTGCCTCGGGAGAGCGGCACGGGGAGCTGTTTTTT
CASGERHGELFF
>NA|NA|TRBJ2-3|TRBV27
TGTGCCAGCAGTTTATATGCCAGGGGCCCATCCCATACGCAGTATTTT
CASSLYARGPSHTQYF
>NA|NA|TRBJ1-3|TRBV4-2
TGTGCCAGCAGCCAAGAACGGGTAGGGGGTTACGGAAACACCATATATTTT
CASSQERVGGYGNTIYF
>once|NA|TRBJ2-5|TRBV27
TGTGCCAGCAGTTCCCAGGGTGGCGAGACCCAGTACTTC
CASSSQGGETQYF
>NA|TRBD1|TRBJ2-7|TRBV4-1
TGCGCCAGCTCCGGGACAGGGGCCTACGAGCAGTACTTC
CASSGTGAYEQYF
>few|NA|TRBJ2-1|TRBV7-9
TGTGCCAGCAGCCCCCCGAATCGAATAGCCCGGGATGAGCAGTTCTTC
CASSPPNRIARDEQFF
>NA|NA|TRBJ1-2|TRBV30
TGTGCCTGGAAACAGGGTTTGAGCTACACCTTC
CAWKQGLSYTF
>NA|TRBD1|TRBJ2-7|TRBV4-3
TGCGCCAGCAGCCCGACAGGGGGTGATTACGAGCAGTACTTC
CASSPTGGDYEQYF
>NA|TRBD2|TRBJ2-3|TRBV24-1
TGTGCCACCAGTGATTGGACTAGCGGGAACACAGATACGCAGTATTTT
CATSDWTSGNTDTQYF
>NA|NA|TRBJ2-7|TRBV7-9
TGTGCCAGCAGCTTAAGGGACAACTCCTACGAGCAGTACTTC
CASSLRDNSYEQYF